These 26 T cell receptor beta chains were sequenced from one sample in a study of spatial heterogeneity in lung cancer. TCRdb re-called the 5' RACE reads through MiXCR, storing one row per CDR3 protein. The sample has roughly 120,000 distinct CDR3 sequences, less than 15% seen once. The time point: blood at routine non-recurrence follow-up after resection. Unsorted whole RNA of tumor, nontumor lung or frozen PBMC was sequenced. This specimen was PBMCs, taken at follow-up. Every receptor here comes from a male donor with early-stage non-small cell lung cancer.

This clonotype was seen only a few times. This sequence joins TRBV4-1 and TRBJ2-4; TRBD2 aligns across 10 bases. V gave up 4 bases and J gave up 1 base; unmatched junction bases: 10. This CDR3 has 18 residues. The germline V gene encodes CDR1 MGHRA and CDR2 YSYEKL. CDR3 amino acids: CASSRGIAGGRAKNIQYF. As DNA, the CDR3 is TGCGCCAGCAGCCGCGGGATAGCGGGGGGTAGGGCCAAAAACATTCAGTACTTC.

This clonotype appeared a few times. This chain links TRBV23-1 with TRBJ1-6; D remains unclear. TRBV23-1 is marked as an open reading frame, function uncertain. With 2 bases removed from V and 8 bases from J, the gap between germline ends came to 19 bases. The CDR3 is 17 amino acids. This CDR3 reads CASSQTSGVRWDSPLHF. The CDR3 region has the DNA TGCGCCAGCAGTCAAACTTCCGGGGTACGATGGGATTCACCCCTCCACTTT.

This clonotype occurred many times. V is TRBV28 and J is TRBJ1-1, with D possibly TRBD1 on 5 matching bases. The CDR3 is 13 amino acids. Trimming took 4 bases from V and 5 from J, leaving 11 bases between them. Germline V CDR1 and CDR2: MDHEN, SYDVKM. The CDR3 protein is CASSSSGQTEAFF. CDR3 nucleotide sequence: TGTGCCAGCAGTTCCTCAGGACAAACTGAAGCTTTCTTT.

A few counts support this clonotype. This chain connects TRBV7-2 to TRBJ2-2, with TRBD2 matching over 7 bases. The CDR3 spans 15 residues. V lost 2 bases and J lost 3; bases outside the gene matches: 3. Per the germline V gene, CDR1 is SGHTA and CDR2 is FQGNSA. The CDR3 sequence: CASSLRAGYTGELFF. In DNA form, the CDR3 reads TGTGCCAGCAGCTTAAGAGCGGGGTACACCGGGGAGCTGTTTTTT.

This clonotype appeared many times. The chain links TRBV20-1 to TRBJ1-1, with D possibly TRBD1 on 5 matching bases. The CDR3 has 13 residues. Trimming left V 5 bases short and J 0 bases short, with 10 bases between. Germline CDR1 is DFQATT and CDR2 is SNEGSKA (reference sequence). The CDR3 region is CSADQGMNTEAFF. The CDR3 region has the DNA TGCAGTGCTGACCAGGGCATGAACACTGAAGCTTTCTTT.

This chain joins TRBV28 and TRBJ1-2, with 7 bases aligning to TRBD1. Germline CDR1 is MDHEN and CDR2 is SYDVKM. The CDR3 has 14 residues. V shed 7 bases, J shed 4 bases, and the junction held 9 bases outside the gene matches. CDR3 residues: CASNIGGQFYGYTF. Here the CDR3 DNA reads TGTGCCAGCAATATAGGGGGACAGTTCTATGGCTACACCTTC.

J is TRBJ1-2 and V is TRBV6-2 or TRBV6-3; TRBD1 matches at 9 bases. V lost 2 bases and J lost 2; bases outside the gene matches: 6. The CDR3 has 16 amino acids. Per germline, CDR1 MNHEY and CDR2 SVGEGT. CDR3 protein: CASSYAGTGKNYGYTF. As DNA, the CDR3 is TGTGCCAGCAGTTACGCGGGGACAGGGAAAAACTATGGCTACACCTTC.

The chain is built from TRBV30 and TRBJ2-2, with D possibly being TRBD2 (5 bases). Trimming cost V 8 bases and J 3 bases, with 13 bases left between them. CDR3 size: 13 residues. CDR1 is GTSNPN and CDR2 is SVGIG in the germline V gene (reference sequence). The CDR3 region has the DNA TGTGCCCTGAGGGCCTGGCACACCGGGGAGCTGTTTTTT. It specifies CALRAWHTGELFF. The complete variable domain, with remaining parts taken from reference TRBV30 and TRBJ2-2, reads SQTIHQWPATLVQPVGSPLSLECTVEGTSNPNLYWYRQAAGRGLQLLFYSVGIGQISSEVPQNLSASRPQDRQFILSSKKLLLSDSGFYLCALRAWHTGELFFGEGSRLTVL.

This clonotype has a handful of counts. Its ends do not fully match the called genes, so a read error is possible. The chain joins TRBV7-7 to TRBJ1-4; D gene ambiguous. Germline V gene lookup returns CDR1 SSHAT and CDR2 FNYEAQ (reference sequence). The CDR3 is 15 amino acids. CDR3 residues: CASSEGRGDNEKLFF. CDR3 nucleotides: TGTGCTAGCAGCGAAGGGAGAGGTGATAATGAAAAACTGTTTTTT.

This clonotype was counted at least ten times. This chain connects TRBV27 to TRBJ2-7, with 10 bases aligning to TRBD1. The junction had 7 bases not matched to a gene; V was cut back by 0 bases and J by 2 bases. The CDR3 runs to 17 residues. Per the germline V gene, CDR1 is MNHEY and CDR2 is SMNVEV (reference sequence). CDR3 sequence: CASSLSTRDRGTYEQYF. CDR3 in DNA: TGTGCCAGCAGTTTATCGACCCGGGACAGGGGAACCTACGAGCAGTACTTC.

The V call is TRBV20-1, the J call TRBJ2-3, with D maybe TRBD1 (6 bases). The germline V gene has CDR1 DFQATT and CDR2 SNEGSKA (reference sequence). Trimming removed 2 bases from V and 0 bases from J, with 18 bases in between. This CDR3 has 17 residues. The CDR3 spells CSARPSRGQKSTDTQYF. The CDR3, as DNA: TGCAGTGCTAGACCAAGTAGAGGACAGAAAAGCACAGATACGCAGTATTTT.

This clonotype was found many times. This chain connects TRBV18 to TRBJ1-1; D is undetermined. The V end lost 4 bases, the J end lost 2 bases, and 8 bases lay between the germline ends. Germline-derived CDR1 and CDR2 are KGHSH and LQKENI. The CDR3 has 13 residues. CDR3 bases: TGTGCCAGCTCACTCCGGGGAAACACTGAAGCTTTCTTT. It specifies CASSLRGNTEAFF.

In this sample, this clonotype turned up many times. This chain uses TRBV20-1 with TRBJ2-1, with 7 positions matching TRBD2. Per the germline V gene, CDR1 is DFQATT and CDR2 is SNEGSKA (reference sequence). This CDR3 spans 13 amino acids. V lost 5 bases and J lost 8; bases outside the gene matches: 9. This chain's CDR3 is CSAHFGLVYEQFF. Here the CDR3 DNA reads TGCAGTGCTCACTTCGGACTAGTCTATGAGCAGTTCTTC.

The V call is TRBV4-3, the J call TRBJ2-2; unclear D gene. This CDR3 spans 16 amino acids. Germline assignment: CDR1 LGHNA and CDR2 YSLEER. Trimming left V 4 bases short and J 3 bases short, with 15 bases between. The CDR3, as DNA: TGCGCCAGCAGCCTCAACGGGCATTTGTACACCGGGGAGCTGTTTTTT. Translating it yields CASSLNGHLYTGELFF.

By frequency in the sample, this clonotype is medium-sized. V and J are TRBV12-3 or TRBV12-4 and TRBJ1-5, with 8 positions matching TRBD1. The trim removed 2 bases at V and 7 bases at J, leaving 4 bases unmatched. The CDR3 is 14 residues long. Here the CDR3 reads CASSLRQGRQPQHF. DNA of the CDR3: TGTGCCAGCAGTTTACGACAGGGGCGGCAGCCCCAGCATTTT.

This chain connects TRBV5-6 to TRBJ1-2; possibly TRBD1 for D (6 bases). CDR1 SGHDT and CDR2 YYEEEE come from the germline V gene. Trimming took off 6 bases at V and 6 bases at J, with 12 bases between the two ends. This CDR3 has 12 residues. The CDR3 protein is CASTFKGDGYTF. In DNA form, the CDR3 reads TGTGCCAGCACCTTCAAGGGGGATGGCTACACCTTC.

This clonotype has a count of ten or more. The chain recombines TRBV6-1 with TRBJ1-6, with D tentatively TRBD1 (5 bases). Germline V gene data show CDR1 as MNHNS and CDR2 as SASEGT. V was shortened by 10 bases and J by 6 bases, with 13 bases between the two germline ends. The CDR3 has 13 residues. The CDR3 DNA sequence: TGTGCCATTCAGACAGTACTTAATTCACCCCTCCACTTT. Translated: CAIQTVLNSPLHF.

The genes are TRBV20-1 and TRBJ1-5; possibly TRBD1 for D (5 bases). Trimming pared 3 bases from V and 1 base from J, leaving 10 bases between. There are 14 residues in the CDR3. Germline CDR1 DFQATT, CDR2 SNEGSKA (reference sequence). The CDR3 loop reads CSARDTLSNQPQHF. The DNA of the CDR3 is TGCAGTGCTAGGGACACCTTAAGCAATCAGCCCCAGCATTTT.

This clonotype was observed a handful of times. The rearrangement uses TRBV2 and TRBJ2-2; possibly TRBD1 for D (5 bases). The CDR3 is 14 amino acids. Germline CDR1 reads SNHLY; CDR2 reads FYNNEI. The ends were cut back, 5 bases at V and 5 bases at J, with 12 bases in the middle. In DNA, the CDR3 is TGTGCCAGCAGTTCAGGGTCATGGACCGGGGAGCTGTTTTTT. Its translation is CASSSGSWTGELFF.

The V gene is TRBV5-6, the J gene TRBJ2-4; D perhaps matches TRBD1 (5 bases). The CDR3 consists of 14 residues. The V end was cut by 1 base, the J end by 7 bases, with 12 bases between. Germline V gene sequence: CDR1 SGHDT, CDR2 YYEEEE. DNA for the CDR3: TGTGCCAGCAGCTTGCAGGGCGGACGGAACATTCAGTACTTC. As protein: CASSLQGGRNIQYF.

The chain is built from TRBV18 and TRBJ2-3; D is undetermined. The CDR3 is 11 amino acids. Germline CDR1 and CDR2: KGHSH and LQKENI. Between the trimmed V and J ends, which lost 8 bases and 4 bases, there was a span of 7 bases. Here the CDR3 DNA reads TGTGCCAGCCCTTCTCCAGATACGCAGTATTTT. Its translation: CASPSPDTQYF.

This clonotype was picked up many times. CDR3 nucleotide sequence: TGTGCCAGTCGTTGGGGGACGTATGAGCAGTTCTTC. Protein product: CASRWGTYEQFF. The chain is built from TRBV6-2 or TRBV6-3 and TRBJ2-1; D could derive from TRBD1 or TRBD2 (5 bases each). Germline V CDR1 and CDR2: MNHEY, SVGEGT. CDR3 length equals 12 residues. The germline V and J ends were trimmed by 9 bases and 8 bases, with 14 bases remaining between them.

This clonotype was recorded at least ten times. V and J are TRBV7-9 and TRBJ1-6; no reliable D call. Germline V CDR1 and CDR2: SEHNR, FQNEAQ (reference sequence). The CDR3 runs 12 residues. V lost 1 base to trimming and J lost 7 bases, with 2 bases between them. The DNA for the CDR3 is TGTGCCAGCAGCTTAGACAATTCACCCCTCCACTTT. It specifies CASSLDNSPLHF. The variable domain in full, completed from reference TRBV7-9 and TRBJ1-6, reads DTGVSQNPRHKITKRGQNVTFRCDPISEHNRLYWYRQTLGQGPEFLTYFQNEAQLEKSRLLSDRFSAERPKGSFSTLEIQRTEQGDSAMYLCASSLDNSPLHFGNGTRLTVT.

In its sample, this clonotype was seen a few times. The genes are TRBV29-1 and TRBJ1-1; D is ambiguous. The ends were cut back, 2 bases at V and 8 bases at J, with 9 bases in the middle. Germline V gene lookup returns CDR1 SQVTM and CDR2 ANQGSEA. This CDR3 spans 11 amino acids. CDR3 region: CSVENPGEAFF. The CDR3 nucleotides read TGCAGCGTTGAAAATCCGGGGGAAGCTTTCTTT.

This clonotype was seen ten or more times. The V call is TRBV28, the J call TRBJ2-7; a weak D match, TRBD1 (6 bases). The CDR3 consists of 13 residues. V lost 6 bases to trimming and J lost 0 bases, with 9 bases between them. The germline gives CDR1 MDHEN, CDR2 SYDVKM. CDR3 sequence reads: CASSYRVSYEQYF. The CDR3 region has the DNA TGTGCCAGCAGCTACAGGGTCTCCTACGAGCAGTACTTC.

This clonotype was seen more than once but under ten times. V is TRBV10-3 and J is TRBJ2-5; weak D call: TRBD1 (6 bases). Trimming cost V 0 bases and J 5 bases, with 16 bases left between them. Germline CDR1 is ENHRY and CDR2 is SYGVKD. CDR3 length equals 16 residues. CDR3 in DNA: TGTGCCATCAGTGAGTCTTACAGGGAAAAATCGGAGACCCAGTACTTC. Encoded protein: CAISESYREKSETQYF.